These 15 T cell receptor beta chains originate from one sample sequenced in a study of CD8 T cells in ankylosing spondylitis. TCRdb re-called the 5' RACE reads through MiXCR, storing one row per CDR3 protein. The sample contains some 240,000 distinct CDR3 sequences, 20% to 30% of which appear only once. The sequenced sample was blood, either unsorted or a sorted T cell fraction (not recorded which). Source of these receptors: a male donor with ankylosing spondylitis or in good health (not recorded which).

The J gene is TRBJ1-2, the V gene TRBV20-1; 7 nucleotides line up with TRBD1. The junction had 8 bases not matched to a gene; V was cut back by 6 bases and J by 4 bases. CDR1 DFQATT and CDR2 SNEGSKA come from the germline V gene (reference sequence). This CDR3 contains 13 residues. The CDR3 sequence: CSASRGQSYGYTF. CDR3 nucleotide sequence: TGCAGTGCCTCAAGGGGACAGAGCTATGGCTACACCTTC.

This clonotype was observed many times. The chain joins TRBV20-1 to TRBJ2-1; D perhaps matches TRBD2 (6 bases). CDR1 DFQATT and CDR2 SNEGSKA come from the germline V gene (reference sequence). Between the trimmed V and J ends, which lost 6 bases and 3 bases, there was a span of 21 bases. The length of the CDR3 is 16 residues. The CDR3 reads CSAEPAGTGVYNEQFF. The DNA of the CDR3 is TGCAGTGCCGAGCCGGCGGGTACGGGGGTCTACAATGAGCAGTTCTTC.

The gene calls are TRBV6-5 and TRBJ1-5; 8 positions agree with TRBD1. The V gene end was trimmed by 4 bases and the J gene end by 0 bases; junction bases not matched to a gene: 8. This CDR3 contains 17 residues. The germline gives CDR1 MNHEY, CDR2 SVGAGI. CDR3 sequence: CASSLRTGTYSNQPQHF. CDR3 nucleotide sequence: TGTGCCAGCAGTTTAAGGACAGGGACCTATAGCAATCAGCCCCAGCATTTT.

This clonotype was counted ten times or more. The chain couples TRBV3-1 to TRBJ2-2; 8 nucleotides line up with TRBD2. Trimming removed 7 bases from V and 5 bases from J; junction bases left unmatched: 6. Per germline, CDR1 LGHDT and CDR2 YNNKEL (reference sequence). This CDR3 spans 14 amino acids. The CDR3: CASTLRGGTGELFF. The DNA for the CDR3 is TGTGCCAGCACTTTACGCGGGGGGACCGGGGAGCTGTTTTTT.

In this sample, this clonotype turned up many times. The rearrangement uses TRBV12-3 or TRBV12-4 and TRBJ2-3; D uncertain. Trimming removed 8 bases at V and 2 bases at J, with 5 bases between. CDR3 size: 11 residues. The CDR3 DNA reads as TGTGCCAGCGGGTACACAGATACGCAGTATTTT. Translated, it gives CASGYTDTQYF.

Ten or more counts support this clonotype. This CDR3 is CSTEQDSAIGEAFF. The DNA for the CDR3 is TGCAGTACGGAACAGGACTCGGCCATTGGGGAAGCTTTCTTT. The chain combines TRBV20-1 with TRBJ1-1, with D possibly being TRBD1 (5 bases). The CDR3 runs to 14 residues. Germline V CDR1 and CDR2: DFQATT, SNEGSKA (reference sequence). The V and J ends lost 8 bases and 8 bases respectively, with 24 bases between them.

This clonotype has at least ten counts. The CDR3 DNA is TGTGCCAGCAGCCAGGGTTATGGCTACACCTTC. Amino acids: CASSQGYGYTF. The chain links TRBV3-1 to TRBJ1-2; no definite D call. This CDR3 region has 11 residues. Trimming pared 3 bases from V and 5 bases from J, leaving 4 bases between. CDR1 and CDR2 from the germline V gene are LGHDT and YNNKEL (reference sequence).

CDR3 coding DNA: TGCAGTGCTAGAGATACAGGGGGCTATGAGCAGTTCTTC. Translating it yields CSARDTGGYEQFF. The chain carries TRBV20-1 and TRBJ2-1, with 9 bases aligning to TRBD1. In germline, CDR1 is DFQATT, CDR2 SNEGSKA (reference sequence). V shed 0 bases and J 8 bases; nucleotides not matched to a gene: 2. CDR3 length equals 13 residues.

Ten or more counts support this clonotype. This chain connects TRBV2 to TRBJ2-6; TRBD1 is a possible D gene (6 bases). Germline CDR1 is SNHLY and CDR2 is FYNNEI. There are 16 residues in the CDR3. V lost 7 bases and J lost 2, with 15 bases in between. In nucleotides, the CDR3 is TGTGCCAGCAACTGGAACAGGGAAACTGGGGCCAACGTCCTGACTTTC. Translating gives CASNWNRETGANVLTF.

There are many counts of this clonotype. The chain has TRBV20-1 and TRBJ2-3; perhaps TRBD2 as D (5 bases). V dropped 5 bases and J dropped 5 bases, with 20 bases sitting between them. CDR1 and CDR2 from the germline V gene are DFQATT and SNEGSKA (reference sequence). The CDR3 totals 15 residues. In DNA, the CDR3 is TGCAGTGCTGCTACAGACTTAGCCGGAGGAGATACGCAGTATTTT. Translation: CSAATDLAGGDTQYF.

The genes are TRBV29-1 and TRBJ2-7, with D tentatively TRBD2 (7 bases). Germline CDR1 and CDR2: SQVTM and ANQGSEA. CDR3 length: 12 amino acids. V was clipped by 7 bases and J by 2 bases, with 12 bases between them. CDR3 region: CSAGGGPYEQYF. The CDR3 region has the DNA TGCAGCGCGGGCGGGGGCCCCTACGAGCAGTACTTC.

This clonotype has a count of ten or more. The CDR3 nucleotides are TGCAGCGTTGGGGCACCGCGCGGGCCCCAGCATTTT. This translates into CSVGAPRGPQHF. This chain uses TRBV29-1 with TRBJ1-5; no clear D gene. Germline V gene lookup returns CDR1 SQVTM and CDR2 ANQGSEA. Trimming took 4 bases from V and 9 from J, leaving 13 bases between them. The CDR3 is 12 amino acids.

CDR3 residues: CASSRTGTGRVEKLFF. The CDR3 bases are TGTGCCAGCAGTAGAACCGGGACAGGGAGGGTTGAAAAACTGTTTTTT. The rearrangement joins TRBV28 to TRBJ1-4; 9 nucleotides agree with TRBD1. The junction had 11 bases not matched to a gene; V was cut back by 5 bases and J by 7 bases. CDR3 length: 16 residues. Germline V gene data show CDR1 as MDHEN and CDR2 as SYDVKM.

This clonotype was found many times. The chain recombines TRBV28 with TRBJ1-5; possible D gene TRBD1, 5 bases. V lost 1 base and J lost 1, with 8 bases in between. CDR3 size: 15 residues. Germline V gene lookup returns CDR1 MDHEN and CDR2 SYDVKM. The CDR3 bases are TGTGCCAGCAGTTTATTATCAGGGAGCAATCAGCCCCAGCATTTT. It translates to CASSLLSGSNQPQHF.

This clonotype was counted between two and nine times. The chain uses TRBV20-1 and TRBJ2-3; 12 bases agree with TRBD2. The CDR3 has 15 amino acids. Trimming took 2 bases from V and 3 from J; bases not matched to a gene: 3. CDR1 DFQATT and CDR2 SNEGSKA come from the germline V gene (reference sequence). The CDR3 DNA reads as TGCAGTGCTAGACTAGCGGGGGGGCCAACAGATACGCAGTATTTT. Residues: CSARLAGGPTDTQYF.